This TCR beta chain emerged from a study of Graves' ophthalmopathy and Graves' hyperthyroidism. On the study more broadly: Peripheral blood was gathered at first diagnosis, ahead of any treatment whatsoever.

Amplifying from RNA transcripts, the study obtained TCR beta CDR3 regions. An opening RT-PCR round employed HTBI primers and preceded a second-round multiplex PCR. TCRdb fed the multiplex PCR reads into MiXCR, producing one record per CDR3 protein. This sample has 350,000 to 450,000 distinct CDR3 sequences, with around 20% found just once. V was trimmed by 4 bases and J by 4 bases, leaving 13 bases between them. The CDR3 length is 14 residues. The sample comprised peripheral blood. This TCR came from a woman aged 18-30 years with stable Graves' hyperthyroidism. This sequence joins TRBV12-3 or TRBV12-4 and TRBJ2-5; D might be TRBD1 (6 bases). CDR3 nucleotide sequence: TGTGCCAGCAGTTACAGGGTACGGGGAGAGACCCAGTACTTC. It codes for CASSYRVRGETQYF.